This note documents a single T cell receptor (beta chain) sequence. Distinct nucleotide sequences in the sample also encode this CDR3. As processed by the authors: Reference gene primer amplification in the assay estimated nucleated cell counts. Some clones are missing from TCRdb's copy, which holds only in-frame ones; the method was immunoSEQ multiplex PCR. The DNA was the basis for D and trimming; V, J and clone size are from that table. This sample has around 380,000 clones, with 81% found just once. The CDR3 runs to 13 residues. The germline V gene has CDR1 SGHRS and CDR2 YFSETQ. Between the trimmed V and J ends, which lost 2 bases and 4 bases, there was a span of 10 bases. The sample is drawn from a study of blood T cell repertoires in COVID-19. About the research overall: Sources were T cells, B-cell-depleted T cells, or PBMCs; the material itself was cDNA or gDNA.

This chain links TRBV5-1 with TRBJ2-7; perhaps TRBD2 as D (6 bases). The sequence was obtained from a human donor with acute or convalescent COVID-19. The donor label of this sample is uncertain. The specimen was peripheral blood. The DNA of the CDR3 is TGCGCCAGCAGCTTAGCCGGGACTTACGAGCAGTACTTC. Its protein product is CASSLAGTYEQYF.